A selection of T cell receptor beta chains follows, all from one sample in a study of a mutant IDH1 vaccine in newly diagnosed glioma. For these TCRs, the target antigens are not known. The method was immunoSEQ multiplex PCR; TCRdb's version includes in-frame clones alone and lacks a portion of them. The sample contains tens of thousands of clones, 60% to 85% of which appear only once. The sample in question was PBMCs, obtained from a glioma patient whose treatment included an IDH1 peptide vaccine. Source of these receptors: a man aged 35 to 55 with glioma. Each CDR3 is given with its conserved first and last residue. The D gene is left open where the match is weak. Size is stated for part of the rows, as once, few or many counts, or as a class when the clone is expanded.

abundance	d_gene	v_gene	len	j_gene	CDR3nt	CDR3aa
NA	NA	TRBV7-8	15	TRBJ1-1	TGTGCCAGCAGCTCGCGCAATTGGGGGTCCCCTGAAGCTTTCTTT	CASSSRNWGSPEAFF
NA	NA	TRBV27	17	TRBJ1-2	TGTGCCAGCAGTCTGCGTGGAGGGGCTTGGGGGAACTATGGCTACACCTTC	CASSLRGGAWGNYGYTF
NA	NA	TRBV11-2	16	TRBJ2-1	TGTGCCAGCAGCTTAGAGACAACCGGCCCCTACAATGAGCAGTTCTTC	CASSLETTGPYNEQFF
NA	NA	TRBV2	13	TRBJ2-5	TGTGCCAGCACCGGGGACTACCAAGAGACCCAGTACTTC	CASTGDYQETQYF
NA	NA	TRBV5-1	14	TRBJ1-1	TGCGCCAGCAGCCCACAAATCGGGAACACTGAAGCTTTCTTT	CASSPQIGNTEAFF
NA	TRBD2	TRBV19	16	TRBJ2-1	TGTGCCAGTAGTAGGGGCGGACTAGCGGTTTACAATGAGCAGTTCTTC	CASSRGGLAVYNEQFF
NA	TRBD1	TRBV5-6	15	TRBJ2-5	TGTGCCAGCCTCCGGGACAGGGGGCCCCAGGAGACCCAGTACTTC	CASLRDRGPQETQYF
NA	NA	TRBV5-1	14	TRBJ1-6	TGCGCCAGCAGCCCCAGAGAGGGGAATTCACCCCTCCACTTT	CASSPREGNSPLHF
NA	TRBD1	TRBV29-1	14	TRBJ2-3	TGCAGCGTTCGCGGACAGGGCAGTGAAGATACGCAGTATTTT	CSVRGQGSEDTQYF
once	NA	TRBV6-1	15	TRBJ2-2	TGTGCCAGCAGTGAACAAAACCGGGCAACCGGGGAGCTGTTTTTT	CASSEQNRATGELFF
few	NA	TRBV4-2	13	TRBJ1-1	TGTGCCAGCAGCCAAGCCAGGGGCACTGAAGCTTTCTTT	CASSQARGTEAFF
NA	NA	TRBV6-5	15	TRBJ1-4	TGTGCCAGCAGTTTATCCACGGGCCTTAATGAAAAACTGTTTTTT	CASSLSTGLNEKLFF
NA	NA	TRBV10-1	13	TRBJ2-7	TGCGCCAGCAGTGAGGGTAGGACAACCGAGCAGTACTTC	CASSEGRTTEQYF
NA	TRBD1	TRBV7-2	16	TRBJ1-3	TGTGCCAGCAGCTTAGTGTCAGGGGGCTCTGGAAACACCATATATTTT	CASSLVSGGSGNTIYF
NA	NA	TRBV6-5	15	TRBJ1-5	TGTGCCAGCAGTTACTCGGGGGGCAGCGAACAGCCCCAGCATTTT	CASSYSGGSEQPQHF
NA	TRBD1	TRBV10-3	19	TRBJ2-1	TGTGCCATCAGTGACTCTTATCTGGTGACAGGGGAGTGGAACAATGAGCAGTTCTTC	CAISDSYLVTGEWNNEQFF
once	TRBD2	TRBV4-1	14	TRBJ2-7	TGCGCCAGCGGGCCTGGGGGAGGGCCCTACGAGCAGTACTTC	CASGPGGGPYEQYF
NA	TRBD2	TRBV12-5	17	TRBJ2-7	TGTGCTAGTGGTTCCCCTGAGGGCTCAGCGGGAGATCGCGAGCAGTACTTC	CASGSPEGSAGDREQYF
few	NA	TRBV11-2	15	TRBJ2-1	TGTGCCAGCAGCTTAGGGTCTTACCGGCGGCATGAGCAGTTCTTC	CASSLGSYRRHEQFF
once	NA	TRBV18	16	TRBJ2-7	TGTGCCAGCTCACCCGCTGTCCTAGGGGCCGAATACGAGCAGTACTTC	CASSPAVLGAEYEQYF
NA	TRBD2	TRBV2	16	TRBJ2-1	TGTGCCAGCAGTGAAGCGGGAGGGAGGTCCTACAATGAGCAGTTCTTC	CASSEAGGRSYNEQFF
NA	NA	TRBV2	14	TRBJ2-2	TGTGCCAGCAGTGTTCTGGTTTCCACCGGGGAGCTGTTTTTT	CASSVLVSTGELFF
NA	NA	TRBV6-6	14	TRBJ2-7	TGTGCCAGCAGTTCGGAGCGGCCCCCTATAGAGCAGTACTTC	CASSSERPPIEQYF
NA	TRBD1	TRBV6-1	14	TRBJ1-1	TGTGCCAGCCTGACAGGGTCTAGGAACACTGAAGCTTTCTTT	CASLTGSRNTEAFF
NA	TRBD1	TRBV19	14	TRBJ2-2	TGTGCCAGTAGTCTTGACAGGGACGCCGGGGAGCTGTTTTTT	CASSLDRDAGELFF
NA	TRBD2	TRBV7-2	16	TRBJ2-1	TGTGCCAGCAGCTTACCCGGGACTAGCGGTTACAATGAGCAGTTCTTC	CASSLPGTSGYNEQFF
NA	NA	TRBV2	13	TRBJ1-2	TGTGCCAGCAGTGTTACACCAAACTATGGCTACACCTTC	CASSVTPNYGYTF
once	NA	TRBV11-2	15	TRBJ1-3	TGTGCCAGCAGCCGCCCAAATTTTGGTGGAAACACCATATATTTT	CASSRPNFGGNTIYF
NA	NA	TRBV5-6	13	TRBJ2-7	TGTGCCAGCAGCTTAGGGGTCGGGTACGAGCAGTACTTC	CASSLGVGYEQYF
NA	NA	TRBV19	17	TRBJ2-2	TGTGCCAGTAGTATAGATTCGGACATTCCGAACACCGGGGAGCTGTTTTTT	CASSIDSDIPNTGELFF
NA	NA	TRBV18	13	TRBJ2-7	TGTGCCAGCTCACCTTCTAGCTCCTACGAGCAGTACTTC	CASSPSSSYEQYF
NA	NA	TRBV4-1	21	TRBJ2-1	TGCGCCAGCAGCCAAGATCCACCTGTGATCGGGGTAGCTCCTTCATACGATGAGCAGTTCTTC	CASSQDPPVIGVAPSYDEQFF
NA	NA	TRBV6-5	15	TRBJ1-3	TGTGCCAGCATCCCTCAGGGAGAGGGAGGAAACACCATATATTTT	CASIPQGEGGNTIYF
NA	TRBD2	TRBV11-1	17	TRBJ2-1	TGTGCCAGCAGCTTCGGCTTTAGCGGGAGCTCCTACAATGAGCAGTTCTTC	CASSFGFSGSSYNEQFF
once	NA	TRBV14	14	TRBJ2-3	TGTGCCAGCAGCCTTAGTGGGATCACAGATACGCAGTATTTT	CASSLSGITDTQYF
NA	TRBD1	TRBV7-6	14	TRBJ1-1	TGTGCCAGCAGCTTCTCCCAGGGGGCTACTGAAGCTTTCTTT	CASSFSQGATEAFF
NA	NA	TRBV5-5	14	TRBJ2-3	TGTGCCAGCAGCTTGGCAGGGGGCACAGATACGCAGTATTTT	CASSLAGGTDTQYF
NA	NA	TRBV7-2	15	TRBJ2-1	TGTGCCAGCAGCCGAACAGGGTGGTCCTACAATGAGCAGTTCTTC	CASSRTGWSYNEQFF
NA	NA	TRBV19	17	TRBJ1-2	TGTGCCAGTAGTAAGAGACAGGACGCCGTTCTATCCTATGGCTACACCTTC	CASSKRQDAVLSYGYTF
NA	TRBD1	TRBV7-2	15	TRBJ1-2	TGTGCCAGCAGCCCTGACAGGGGGGCATACTATGGCTACACCTTC	CASSPDRGAYYGYTF
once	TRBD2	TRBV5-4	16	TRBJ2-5	TGTGCCAGCAGCTTTGGCCAGACTAGCGTAGGAGAGACCCAGTACTTC	CASSFGQTSVGETQYF
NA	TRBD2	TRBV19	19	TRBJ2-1	TGTGCCAGTAGTATAGCAGGACTAGCGGGAGGGAGCTCCTACAATGAGCAGTTCTTC	CASSIAGLAGGSSYNEQFF
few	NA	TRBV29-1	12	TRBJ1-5	TGCAGCGTTGTGGTTGGGAATCAGCCCCAGCATTTT	CSVVVGNQPQHF
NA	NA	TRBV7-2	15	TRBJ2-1	TGTGCCAGCAGCTTAGAGGCCCTACCAGGGTTTGAGCAGTTCTTC	CASSLEALPGFEQFF
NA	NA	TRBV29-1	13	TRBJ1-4	TGCAGCGTTGGTGGCAGGACTAATGAAAAACTGTTTTTT	CSVGGRTNEKLFF
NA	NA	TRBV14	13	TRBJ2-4	TGTGCCAGCAGCCAAGGTAGCTCCCTAATTCAGTACTTC	CASSQGSSLIQYF
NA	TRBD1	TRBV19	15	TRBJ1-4	TGTGCCAGTAGTAGCATGACAGGGGGCGATGAAAAACTGTTTTTT	CASSSMTGGDEKLFF
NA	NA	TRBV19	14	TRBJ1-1	TGTGCCAGTAGTATCCCTGGGGGCGGGACTGAAGCTTTCTTT	CASSIPGGGTEAFF